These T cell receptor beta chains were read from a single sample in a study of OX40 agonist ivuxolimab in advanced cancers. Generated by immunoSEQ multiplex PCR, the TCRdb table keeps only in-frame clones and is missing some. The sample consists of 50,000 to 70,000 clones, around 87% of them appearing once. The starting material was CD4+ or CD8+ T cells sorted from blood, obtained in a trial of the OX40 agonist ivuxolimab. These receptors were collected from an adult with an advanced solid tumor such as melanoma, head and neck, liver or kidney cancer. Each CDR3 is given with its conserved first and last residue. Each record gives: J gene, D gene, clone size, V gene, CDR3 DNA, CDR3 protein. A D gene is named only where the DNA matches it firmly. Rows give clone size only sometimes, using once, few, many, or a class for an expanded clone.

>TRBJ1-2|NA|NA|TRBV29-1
TGCAGCGGTATCGTACAGCCAGCCTCTAACTATGGCTACACCTTC
CSGIVQPASNYGYTF
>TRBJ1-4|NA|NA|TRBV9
TGTGCCAGCAGCGGAGGGTCATGGAAAGAAAAACTGTTTTTT
CASSGGSWKEKLFF
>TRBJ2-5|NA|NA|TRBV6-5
TGTGCCAGCCGAGACTGGGGGTACCAAGAGACCCAGTACTTC
CASRDWGYQETQYF
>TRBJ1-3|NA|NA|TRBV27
TGTGCCAGCAGTCCCCAGGGCCCTTACTCTGGAAACACCATATATTTT
CASSPQGPYSGNTIYF
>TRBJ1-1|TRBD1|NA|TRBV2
TGTGCCAGCAGTGAAGTCGGGGGGAATCCGGGACAGAAAGCTTTCTTT
CASSEVGGNPGQKAFF
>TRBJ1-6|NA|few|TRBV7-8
TGTGCCAGTGGGACACCTAATTCACCCCTCCACTTT
CASGTPNSPLHF
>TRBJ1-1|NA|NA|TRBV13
TGTGCCAGCATACTACGGGACGGGAACACTGAAGCTTTCTTT
CASILRDGNTEAFF
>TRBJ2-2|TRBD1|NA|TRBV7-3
TGTGCCAGCAGCGCGACCGTTACAGGGGCCGGGGAGCTGTTTTTT
CASSATVTGAGELFF
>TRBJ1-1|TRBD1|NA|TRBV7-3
TGTGCCAGCAGCTCCCCAGGGGGTCGGGTCACTGAAGCTTTCTTT
CASSSPGGRVTEAFF
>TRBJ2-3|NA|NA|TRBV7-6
TGTGCCAGCAGCTTGGGGCGGATCACAGATACGCAGTATTTT
CASSLGRITDTQYF
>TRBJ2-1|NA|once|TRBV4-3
TGCGCCAGCAGCTCGTCAGGCAGCGGAGAGCAGTTCTTC
CASSSSGSGEQFF
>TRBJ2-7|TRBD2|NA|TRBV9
TGTGCCAGCAGCGTAGGGGCTAGCGGGGAATACGAGCAGTACTTC
CASSVGASGEYEQYF
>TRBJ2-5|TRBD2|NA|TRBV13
TGTGCCAGCAGCCCCCGACTAGCGGGGGAGAGGGAGACCCAGTACTTC
CASSPRLAGERETQYF
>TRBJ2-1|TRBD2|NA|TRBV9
TGCGCCAGCAGCGCGGGACTAGGATCCTACAATGAGCAGTTCTTC
CASSAGLGSYNEQFF
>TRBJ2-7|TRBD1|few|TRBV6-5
TGTGCCAGCAGGGGACAGGGGGTCTACGAGCAGTACTTC
CASRGQGVYEQYF
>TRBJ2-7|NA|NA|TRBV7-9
TGTGCCAGCAGCTCCCGAGAAGAGCAGTACTTC
CASSSREEQYF